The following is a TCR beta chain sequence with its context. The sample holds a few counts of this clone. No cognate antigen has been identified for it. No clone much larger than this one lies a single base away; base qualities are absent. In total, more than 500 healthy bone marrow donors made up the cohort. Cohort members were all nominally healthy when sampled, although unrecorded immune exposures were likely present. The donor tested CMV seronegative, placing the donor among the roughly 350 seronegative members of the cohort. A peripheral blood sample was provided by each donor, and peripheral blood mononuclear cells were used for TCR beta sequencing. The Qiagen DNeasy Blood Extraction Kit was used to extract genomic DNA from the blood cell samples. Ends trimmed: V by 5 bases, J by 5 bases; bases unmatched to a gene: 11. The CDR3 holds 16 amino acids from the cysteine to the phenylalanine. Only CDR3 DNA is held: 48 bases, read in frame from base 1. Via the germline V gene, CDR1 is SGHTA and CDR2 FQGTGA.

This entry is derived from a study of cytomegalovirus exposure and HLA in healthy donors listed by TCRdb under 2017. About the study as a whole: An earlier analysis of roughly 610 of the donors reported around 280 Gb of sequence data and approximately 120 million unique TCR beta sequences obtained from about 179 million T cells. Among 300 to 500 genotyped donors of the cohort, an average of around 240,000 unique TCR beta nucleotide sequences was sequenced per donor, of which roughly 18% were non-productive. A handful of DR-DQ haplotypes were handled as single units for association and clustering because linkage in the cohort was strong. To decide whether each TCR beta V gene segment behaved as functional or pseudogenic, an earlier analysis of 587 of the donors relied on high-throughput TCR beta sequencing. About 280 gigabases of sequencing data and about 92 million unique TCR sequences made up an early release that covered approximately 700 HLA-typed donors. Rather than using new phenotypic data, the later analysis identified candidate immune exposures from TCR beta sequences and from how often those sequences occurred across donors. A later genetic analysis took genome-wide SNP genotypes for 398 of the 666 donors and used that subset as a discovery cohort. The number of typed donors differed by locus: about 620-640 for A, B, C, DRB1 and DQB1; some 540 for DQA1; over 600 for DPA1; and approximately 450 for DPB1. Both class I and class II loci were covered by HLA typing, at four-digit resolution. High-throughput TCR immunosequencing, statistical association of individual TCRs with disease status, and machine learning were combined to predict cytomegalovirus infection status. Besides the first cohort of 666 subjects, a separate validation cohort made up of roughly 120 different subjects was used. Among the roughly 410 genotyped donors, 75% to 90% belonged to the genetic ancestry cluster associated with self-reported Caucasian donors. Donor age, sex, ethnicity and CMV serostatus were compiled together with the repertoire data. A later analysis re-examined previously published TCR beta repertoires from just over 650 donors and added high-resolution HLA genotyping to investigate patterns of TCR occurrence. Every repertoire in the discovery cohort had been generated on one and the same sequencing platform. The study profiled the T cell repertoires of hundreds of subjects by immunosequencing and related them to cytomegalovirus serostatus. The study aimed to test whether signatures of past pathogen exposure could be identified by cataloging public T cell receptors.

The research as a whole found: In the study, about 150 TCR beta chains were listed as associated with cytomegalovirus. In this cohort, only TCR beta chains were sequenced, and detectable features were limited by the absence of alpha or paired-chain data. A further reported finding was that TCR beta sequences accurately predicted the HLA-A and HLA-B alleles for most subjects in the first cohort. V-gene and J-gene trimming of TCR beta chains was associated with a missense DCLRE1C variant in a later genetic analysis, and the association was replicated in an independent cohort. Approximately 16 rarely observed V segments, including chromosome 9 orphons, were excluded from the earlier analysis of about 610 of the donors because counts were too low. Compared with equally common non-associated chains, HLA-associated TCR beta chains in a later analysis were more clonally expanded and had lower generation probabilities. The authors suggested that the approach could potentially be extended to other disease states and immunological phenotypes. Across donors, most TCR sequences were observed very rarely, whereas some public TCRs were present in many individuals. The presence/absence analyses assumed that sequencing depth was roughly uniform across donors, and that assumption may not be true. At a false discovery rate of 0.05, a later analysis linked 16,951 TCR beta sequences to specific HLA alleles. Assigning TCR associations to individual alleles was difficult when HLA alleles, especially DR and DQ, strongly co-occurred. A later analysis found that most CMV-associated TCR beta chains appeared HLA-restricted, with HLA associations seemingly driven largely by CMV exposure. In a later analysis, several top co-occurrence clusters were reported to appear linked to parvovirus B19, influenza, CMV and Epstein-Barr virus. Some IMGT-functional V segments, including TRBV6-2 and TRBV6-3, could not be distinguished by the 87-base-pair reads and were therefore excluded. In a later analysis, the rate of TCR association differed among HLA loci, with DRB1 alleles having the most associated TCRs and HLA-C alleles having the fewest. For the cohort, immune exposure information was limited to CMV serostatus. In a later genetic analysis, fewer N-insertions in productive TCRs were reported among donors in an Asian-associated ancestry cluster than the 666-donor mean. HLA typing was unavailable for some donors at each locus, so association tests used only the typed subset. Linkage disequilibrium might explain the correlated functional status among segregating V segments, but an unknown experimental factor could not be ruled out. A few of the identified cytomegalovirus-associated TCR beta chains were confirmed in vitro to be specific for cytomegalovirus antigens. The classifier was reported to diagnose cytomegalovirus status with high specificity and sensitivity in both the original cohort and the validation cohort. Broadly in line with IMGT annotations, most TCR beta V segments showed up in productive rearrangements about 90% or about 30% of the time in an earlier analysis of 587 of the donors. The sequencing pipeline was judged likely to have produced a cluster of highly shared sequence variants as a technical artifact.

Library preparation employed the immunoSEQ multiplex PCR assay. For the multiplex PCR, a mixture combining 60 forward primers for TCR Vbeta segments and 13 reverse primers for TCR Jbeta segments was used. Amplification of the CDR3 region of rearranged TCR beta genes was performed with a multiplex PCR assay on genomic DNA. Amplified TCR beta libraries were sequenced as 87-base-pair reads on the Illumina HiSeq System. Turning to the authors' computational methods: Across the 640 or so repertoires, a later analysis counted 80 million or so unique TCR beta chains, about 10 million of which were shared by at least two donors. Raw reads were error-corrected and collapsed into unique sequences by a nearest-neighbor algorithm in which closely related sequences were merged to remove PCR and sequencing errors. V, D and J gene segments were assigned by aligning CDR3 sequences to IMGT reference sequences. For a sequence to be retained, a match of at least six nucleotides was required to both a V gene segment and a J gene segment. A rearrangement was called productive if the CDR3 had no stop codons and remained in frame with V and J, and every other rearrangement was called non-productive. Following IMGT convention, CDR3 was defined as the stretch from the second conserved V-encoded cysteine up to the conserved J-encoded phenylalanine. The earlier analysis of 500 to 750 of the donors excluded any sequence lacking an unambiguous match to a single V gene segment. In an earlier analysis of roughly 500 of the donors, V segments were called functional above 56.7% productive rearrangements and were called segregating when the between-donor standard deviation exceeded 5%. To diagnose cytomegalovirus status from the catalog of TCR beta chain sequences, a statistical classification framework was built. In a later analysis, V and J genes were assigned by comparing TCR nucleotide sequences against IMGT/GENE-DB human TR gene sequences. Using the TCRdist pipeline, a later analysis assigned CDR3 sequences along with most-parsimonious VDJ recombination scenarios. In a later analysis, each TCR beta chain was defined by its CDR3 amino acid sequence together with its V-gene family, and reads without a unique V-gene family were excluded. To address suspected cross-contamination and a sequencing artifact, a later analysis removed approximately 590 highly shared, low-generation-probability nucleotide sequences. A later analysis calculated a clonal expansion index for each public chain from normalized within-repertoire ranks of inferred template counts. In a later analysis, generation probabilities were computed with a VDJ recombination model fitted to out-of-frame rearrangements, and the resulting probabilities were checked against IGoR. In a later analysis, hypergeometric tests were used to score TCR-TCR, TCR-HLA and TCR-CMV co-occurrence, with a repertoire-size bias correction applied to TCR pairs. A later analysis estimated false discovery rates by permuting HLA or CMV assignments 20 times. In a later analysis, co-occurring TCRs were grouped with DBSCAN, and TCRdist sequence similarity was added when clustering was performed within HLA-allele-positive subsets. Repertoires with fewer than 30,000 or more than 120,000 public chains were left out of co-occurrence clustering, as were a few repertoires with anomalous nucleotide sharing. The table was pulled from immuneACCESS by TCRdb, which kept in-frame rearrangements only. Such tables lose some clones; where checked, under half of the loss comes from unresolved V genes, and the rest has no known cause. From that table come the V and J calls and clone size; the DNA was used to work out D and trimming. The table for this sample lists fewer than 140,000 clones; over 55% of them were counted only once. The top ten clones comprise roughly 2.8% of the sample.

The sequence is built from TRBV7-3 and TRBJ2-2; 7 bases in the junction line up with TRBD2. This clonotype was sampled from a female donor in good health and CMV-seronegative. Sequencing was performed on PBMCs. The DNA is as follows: TGTGCCAGCAGCCCGCTAGCGGTTGGACAAACCGGGGAGCTGTTTTTT. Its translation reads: CASSPLAVGQTGELFF. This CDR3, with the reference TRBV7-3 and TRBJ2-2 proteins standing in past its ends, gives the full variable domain GAGVSQTPSNKVTEKGKYVELRCDPISGHTALYWYRQSLGQGPEFLIYFQGTGAADDSGLPNDRFFAVRPEGSVSTLKIQRTERGDSAVYLCASSPLAVGQTGELFFGEGSRLTVL.